This is a list of T cell receptor beta chains from one sample in a study of radiation and T cells in renal cell carcinoma. Using immunoSEQ multiplex PCR, the repertoire was profiled, and TCRdb retains in-frame clones only, with some absent. Among 60,000 or so clones, 70% to 80% were seen once, and the ten largest hold less than 8%. Sample: blood, taken from a patient whose treatment included radiotherapy and nephrectomy. Every receptor here comes from a man in his sixties with renal cell carcinoma. The conserved cysteine and the conserved F or W are not part of the CDR3 here. Fields, in order: J gene, V gene, CDR3 protein.

TRBJ2-2 TRBV6-4 ASSPTSATGELF
TRBJ1-1 TRBV30 ALNKVYRAGGTEAF
TRBJ1-1 TRBV4-3 ASSQDQEIVTGQAF
TRBJ2-7 TRBV7-2 ASSFTRDRSFYEQY
TRBJ2-3 TRBV11-2 ASTLGGVRDTQY
TRBJ1-6 TRBV19 ASSPGQGRLNSPLH
TRBJ2-7 TRBV7-2 ASSLSERAPYEQY
TRBJ1-1 TRBV4-3 ASSLTGSLEAF
TRBJ2-7 TRBV10-1 ASSESIGTPYEQY
TRBJ2-5 TRBV5-1 ASSLAKLRKETQY
TRBJ2-1 TRBV6-5 ASSYTTYNNEQF
TRBJ2-7 TRBV2 ASNTGQGTSYEQY
- TRBV9 ASSVEEQSEQY